Listed here is a single T cell receptor (beta chain). Authors' methods: By means of reference gene primer amplification, nucleated cell counts were estimated. Sequenced by immunoSEQ multiplex PCR; TCRdb stores in-frame clones only, minus some. V and J calls and clone size come straight from that table; D and trimming were deduced from the DNA. The sample lists about 170,000 clones, about 86% occurring once. The sample comes from a study of blood T cell repertoires in COVID-19. Study overall: Acute and convalescent COVID-19 samples came from the United States, Italy and Spain.

Trimming pared 0 bases from V and 7 bases from J, leaving 9 bases between. The CDR3 has 13 residues. The germline CDR1 and CDR2 sequences are SGHVS and FNYEAQ. Sequences were obtained from peripheral blood. The clonotype originates from a woman aged 60-70 years with COVID-19, enrolled during active disease. This chain connects TRBV7-6 to TRBJ2-5, with D tentatively TRBD2 (5 bases). The DNA for the CDR3 is TGTGCCAGCAGCTTAGCGTTTGCGGGGACCCAGTACTTC. This gives the protein CASSLAFAGTQYF.